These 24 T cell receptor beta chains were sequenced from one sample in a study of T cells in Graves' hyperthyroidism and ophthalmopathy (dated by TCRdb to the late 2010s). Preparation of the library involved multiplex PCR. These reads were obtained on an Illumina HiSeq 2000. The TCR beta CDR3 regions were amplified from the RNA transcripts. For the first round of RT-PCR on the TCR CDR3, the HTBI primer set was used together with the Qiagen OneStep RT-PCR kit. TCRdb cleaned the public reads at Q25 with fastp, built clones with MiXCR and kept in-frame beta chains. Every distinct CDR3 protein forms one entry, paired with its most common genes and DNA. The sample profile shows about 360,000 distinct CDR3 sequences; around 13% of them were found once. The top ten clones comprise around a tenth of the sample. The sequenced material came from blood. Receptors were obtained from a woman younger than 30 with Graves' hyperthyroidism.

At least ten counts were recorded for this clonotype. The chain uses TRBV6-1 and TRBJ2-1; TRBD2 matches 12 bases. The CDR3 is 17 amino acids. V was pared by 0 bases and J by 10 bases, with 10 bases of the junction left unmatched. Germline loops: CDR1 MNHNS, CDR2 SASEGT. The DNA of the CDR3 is TGTGCCAGCAGTGAAGCGGTGGGACTAGCGGGCATGGGAGAGCAGTTCTTC. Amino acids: CASSEAVGLAGMGEQFF.

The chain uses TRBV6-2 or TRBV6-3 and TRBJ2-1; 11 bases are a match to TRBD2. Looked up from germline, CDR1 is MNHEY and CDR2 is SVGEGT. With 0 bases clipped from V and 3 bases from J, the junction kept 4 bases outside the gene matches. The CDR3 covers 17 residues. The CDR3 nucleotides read TGTGCCAGCAGTTACTCGAGAACTAGCGGGAGCTACAATGAGCAGTTCTTC. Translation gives CASSYSRTSGSYNEQFF.

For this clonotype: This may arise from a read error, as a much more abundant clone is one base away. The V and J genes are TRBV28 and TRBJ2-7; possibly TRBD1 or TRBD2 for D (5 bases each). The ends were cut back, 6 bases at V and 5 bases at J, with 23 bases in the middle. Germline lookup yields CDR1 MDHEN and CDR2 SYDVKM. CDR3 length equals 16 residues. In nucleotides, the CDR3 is TGTGCCAGCAGGCCCGCGTGGGGGACGAGGGCCCACGAGCAGTACTTC. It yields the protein CASRPAWGTRAHEQYF.

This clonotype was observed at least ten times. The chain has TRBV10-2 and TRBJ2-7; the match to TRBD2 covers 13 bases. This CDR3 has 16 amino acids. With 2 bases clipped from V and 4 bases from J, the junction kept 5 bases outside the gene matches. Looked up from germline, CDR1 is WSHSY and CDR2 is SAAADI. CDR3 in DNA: TGCGCCAGCAGTGAGCCCACTAGCGGGAGGGCTTACGAGCAGTACTTC. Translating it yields CASSEPTSGRAYEQYF.

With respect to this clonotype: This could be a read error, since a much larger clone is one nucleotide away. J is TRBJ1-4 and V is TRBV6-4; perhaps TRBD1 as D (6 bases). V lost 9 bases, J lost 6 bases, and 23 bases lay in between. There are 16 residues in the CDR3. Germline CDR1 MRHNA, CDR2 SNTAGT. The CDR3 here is CASHTRGRPGDEKLFF. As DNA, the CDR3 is TGTGCCAGTCACACGAGGGGGAGACCTGGGGATGAAAAACTGTTTTTT.

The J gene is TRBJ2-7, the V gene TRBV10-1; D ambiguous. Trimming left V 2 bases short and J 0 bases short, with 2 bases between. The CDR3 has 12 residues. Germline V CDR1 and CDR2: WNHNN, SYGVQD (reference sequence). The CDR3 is CASSENSYEQYF. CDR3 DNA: TGCGCCAGCAGTGAGAACTCCTACGAGCAGTACTTC.

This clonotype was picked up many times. The CDR3 DNA follows: TGTGCCAGCAGCGAAACTGGACACCCGGGCAATGAGCAGTTCTTC. It specifies CASSETGHPGNEQFF. V is TRBV9 and J is TRBJ2-1; a possible D gene is TRBD1 (5 bases). Trimming took off 3 bases at V and 6 bases at J, with 16 bases between the two ends. The germline gives CDR1 SGDLS, CDR2 YYNGEE. The CDR3 has 15 amino acids.

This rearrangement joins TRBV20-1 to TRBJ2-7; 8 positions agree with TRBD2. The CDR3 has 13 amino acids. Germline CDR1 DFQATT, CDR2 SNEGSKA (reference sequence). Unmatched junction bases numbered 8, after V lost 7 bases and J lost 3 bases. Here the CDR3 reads CSVGRGGYYEQYF. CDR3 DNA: TGCAGTGTCGGGAGGGGCGGCTACTACGAGCAGTACTTC.

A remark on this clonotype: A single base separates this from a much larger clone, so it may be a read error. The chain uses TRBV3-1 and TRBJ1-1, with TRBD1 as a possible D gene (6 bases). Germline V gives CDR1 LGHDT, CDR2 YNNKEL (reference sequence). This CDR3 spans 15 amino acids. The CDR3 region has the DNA TGTGCCAGCAGCCAAGATCTGGGGGGGGGCACTGAAGCTTCCTTT. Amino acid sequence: CASSQDLGGGTEASF.

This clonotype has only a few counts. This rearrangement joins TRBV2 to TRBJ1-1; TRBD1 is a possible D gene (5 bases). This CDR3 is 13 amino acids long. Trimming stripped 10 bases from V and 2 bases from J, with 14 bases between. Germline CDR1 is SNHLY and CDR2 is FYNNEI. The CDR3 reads CAKRLDRNTEAFF. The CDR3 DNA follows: TGTGCCAAGAGACTCGACAGAAACACTGAAGCTTTCTTT.

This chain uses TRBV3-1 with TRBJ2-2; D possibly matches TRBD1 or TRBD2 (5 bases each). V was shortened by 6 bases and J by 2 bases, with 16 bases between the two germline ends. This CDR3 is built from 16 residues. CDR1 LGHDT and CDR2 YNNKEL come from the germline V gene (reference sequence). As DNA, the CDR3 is TGTGCCAGCAGACGCGAGGGGACGGCAAACACCGGGGAGCTGTTTTTT. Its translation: CASRREGTANTGELFF.

CDR3 amino acids: CASSSVWTNTEAFF. DNA for the CDR3: TGTGCCAGCAGCTCAGTATGGACGAACACTGAAGCTTTCTTT. The V and J genes are TRBV11-2 and TRBJ1-1; D gene ambiguous. Germline V gene sequence: CDR1 SGHAT, CDR2 FQNNGV. The CDR3 extends over 14 amino acids. Trimming cost V 4 bases and J 1 base, with 10 bases left between them. The full variable domain, in which reference TRBV11-2 and TRBJ1-1 provide the parts outside the CDR3, is EAGVAQSPRYKIIEKRQSVAFWCNPISGHATLYWYQQILGQGPKLLIQFQNNGVVDDSQLPKDRFSAERLKGVDSTLKIQPAKLEDSAVYLCASSSVWTNTEAFFGQGTRLTVV.

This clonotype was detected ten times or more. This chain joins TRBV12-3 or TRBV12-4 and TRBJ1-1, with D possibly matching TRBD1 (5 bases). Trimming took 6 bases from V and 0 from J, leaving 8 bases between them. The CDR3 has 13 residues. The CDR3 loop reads CASRTEMNTEAFF. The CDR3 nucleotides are TGTGCCAGCAGGACAGAGATGAACACTGAAGCTTTCTTT.

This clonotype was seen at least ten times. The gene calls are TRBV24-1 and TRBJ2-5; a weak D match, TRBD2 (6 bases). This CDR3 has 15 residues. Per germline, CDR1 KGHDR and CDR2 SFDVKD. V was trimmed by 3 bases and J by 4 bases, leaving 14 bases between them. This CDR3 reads CATSDPTGDPETQYF. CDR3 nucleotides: TGTGCCACCAGTGATCCTACGGGGGATCCAGAGACCCAGTACTTC.

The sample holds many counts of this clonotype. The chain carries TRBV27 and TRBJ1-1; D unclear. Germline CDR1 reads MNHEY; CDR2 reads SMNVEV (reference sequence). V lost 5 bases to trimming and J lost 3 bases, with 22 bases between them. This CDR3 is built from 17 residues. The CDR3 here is CASSTTRRLGSDTEAFF. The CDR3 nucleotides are TGTGCCAGCAGTACTACCAGGCGTCTCGGATCGGACACTGAAGCTTTCTTT.

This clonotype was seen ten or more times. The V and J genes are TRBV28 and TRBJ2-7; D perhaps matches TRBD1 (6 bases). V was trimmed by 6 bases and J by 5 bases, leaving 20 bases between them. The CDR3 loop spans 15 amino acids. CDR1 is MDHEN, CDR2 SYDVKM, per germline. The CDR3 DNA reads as TGTGCCAGCAGCTCCACCGGGACACCTCGGAACGAGCAGTACTTC. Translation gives CASSSTGTPRNEQYF.

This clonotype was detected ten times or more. The CDR3 DNA reads TGTGCCAGCAGCCTGACCGGGACAGTTTATGGCTACACCTTC. Protein: CASSLTGTVYGYTF. The chain has TRBV7-2 and TRBJ1-2, with TRBD1 matching 7 bases. Germline V lookup: CDR1 SGHTA, CDR2 FQGNSA. The CDR3 runs 14 residues. V shed 5 bases and J 5 bases; nucleotides not matched to a gene: 8.

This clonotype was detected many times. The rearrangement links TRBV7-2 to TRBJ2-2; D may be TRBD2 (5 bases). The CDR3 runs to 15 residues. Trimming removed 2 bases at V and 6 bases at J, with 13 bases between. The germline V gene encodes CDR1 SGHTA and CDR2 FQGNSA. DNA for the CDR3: TGTGCCAGCAGCTTATTCGGGAACCTCGCCGGGGAGCTGTTTTTT. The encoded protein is CASSLFGNLAGELFF.

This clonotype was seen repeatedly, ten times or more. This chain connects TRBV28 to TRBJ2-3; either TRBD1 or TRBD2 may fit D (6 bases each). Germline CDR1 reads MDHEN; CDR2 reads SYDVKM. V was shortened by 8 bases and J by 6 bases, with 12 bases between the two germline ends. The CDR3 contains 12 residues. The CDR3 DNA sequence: TGTGCCAGCTGGGGGGCGAAGGATACGCAGTATTTT. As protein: CASWGAKDTQYF.

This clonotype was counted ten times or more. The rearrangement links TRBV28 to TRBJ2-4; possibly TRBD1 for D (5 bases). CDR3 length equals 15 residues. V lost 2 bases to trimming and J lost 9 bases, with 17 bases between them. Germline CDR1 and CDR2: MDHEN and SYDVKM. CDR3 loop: CASSLGQGNRFIQYF. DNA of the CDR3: TGTGCCAGCAGTTTAGGTCAGGGTAACAGGTTCATTCAGTACTTC.

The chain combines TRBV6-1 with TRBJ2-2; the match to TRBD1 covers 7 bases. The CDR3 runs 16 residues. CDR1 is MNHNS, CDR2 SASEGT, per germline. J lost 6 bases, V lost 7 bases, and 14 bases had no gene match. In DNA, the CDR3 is TGTGCCAGCAATAGATACGGGACAGAACAGGCCGGGGAGCTGTTTTTT. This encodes CASNRYGTEQAGELFF.

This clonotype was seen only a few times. DNA for the CDR3: TGTGCCAGTAGTCCGAGGGACTTTAATTCACCCCTCCACTTT. Its protein product is CASSPRDFNSPLHF. The V call is TRBV19, the J call TRBJ1-6; maybe TRBD1 (5 bases). Deletions cut 5 bases from V and 6 bases from J, with 11 bases between. The V gene's germline CDR1 is LNHDA and CDR2 SQIVND (reference sequence). CDR3 length: 14 amino acids.

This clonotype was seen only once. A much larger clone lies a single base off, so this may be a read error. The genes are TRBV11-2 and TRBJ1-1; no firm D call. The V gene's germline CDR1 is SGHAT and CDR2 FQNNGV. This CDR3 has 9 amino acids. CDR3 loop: CVSSLEAFF. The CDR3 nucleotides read TGTGTCAGCAGCCTAGAAGCTTTCTTT.

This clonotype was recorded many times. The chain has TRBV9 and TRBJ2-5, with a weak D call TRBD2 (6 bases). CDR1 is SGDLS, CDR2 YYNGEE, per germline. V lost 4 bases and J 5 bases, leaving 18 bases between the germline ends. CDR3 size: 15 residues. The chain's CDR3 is CASSHDGGIVETQYF. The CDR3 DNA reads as TGTGCCAGCAGCCACGATGGAGGGATCGTGGAGACCCAGTACTTC.